The rows below give T cell receptor beta chains drawn from one sample of a study of blood T cell repertoires in COVID-19. The assay was immunoSEQ multiplex PCR, and TCRdb's table has in-frame clones only and misses some. The sample holds about 150,000 clones, about 79% seen once. Specimen: peripheral blood. These TCRs come from a woman aged 45-65 years with acute or convalescent COVID-19. CDR3s leave out the opening cysteine and the closing phenylalanine or tryptophan. The order of the fields is J gene, clone size, V gene, CDR3 protein. Clone size appears in some rows only: once, few, many, or a class for an expanded clone.

TRBJ2-3,-,TRBV3-1/TRBV3-2,ASSQDGGLSTDTQY
TRBJ1-4,-,TRBV5-1,ASSLTGGEPKENEKLF
TRBJ2-4,-,TRBV18,ASSPRLAGGLNIQY
TRBJ2-7,-,TRBV2,ASSFGQAAYEQY
TRBJ2-1,-,TRBV10-3,AISTASSGRGAMSPINEQF
TRBJ2-7,-,TRBV11-2,ASSADRGLNEQY
TRBJ1-2,-,TRBV6-5,ASSPGQGRDYT
TRBJ1-1,-,TRBV29-1,SAGQGITEAF
TRBJ2-1,-,TRBV6-2/TRBV6-3,ASSGGYNEQF
TRBJ1-2,-,TRBV4-3,ASSQDGGTAGYGYT
TRBJ2-7,-,TRBV2,ASSDRGSSYEQY
TRBJ2-2,-,TRBV29-1,SVDRGRTGELF
TRBJ2-1,-,TRBV10-1,APTAGPTTHEQF
TRBJ1-5,-,TRBV29-1,SVGAGDQPQH
TRBJ1-3,-,TRBV4-3,ASSQDGGGRGGLNTIY
TRBJ1-4,-,TRBV28,ASMGQGIKKLF
TRBJ1-2,few,TRBV28,ASSLLMGGTERSDWGYT
TRBJ2-7,-,TRBV3-1/TRBV3-2,ASRDNSYEQY
TRBJ1-2,-,TRBV9,ASSPLSSAGARGYT
TRBJ1-4,-,TRBV2,ASSFSGTGVEKLF
TRBJ1-4,-,TRBV19,ATTPKGQTNEKLF
TRBJ1-5,-,TRBV28,ASRGDRGGNQPQH
TRBJ2-7,-,TRBV19,ASRYAGAYEQY
TRBJ2-1,-,TRBV18,ASSTGASSYNEQF
TRBJ1-4,-,TRBV27,ASRGGNEEKLF
TRBJ1-5,once,TRBV10-3,AISGSHSNQPQH
TRBJ2-4,-,TRBV19,ASSPTRGGAKNIQY
TRBJ2-2,-,TRBV3-1/TRBV3-2,ASSQDGPPPTGELF
TRBJ2-1,few,TRBV2,ASSDGGGSIYEQF
TRBJ2-5,-,TRBV13,ASSSARGQETQY
TRBJ2-3,-,TRBV14,ASSPRLAGYADTQY
TRBJ2-7,-,TRBV19,ASSMGGTGYEQY
TRBJ1-2,-,TRBV4-1,ASSQEAGGHGYT
TRBJ2-2,-,TRBV5-4,ASSLELAGAGELF
TRBJ1-2,-,TRBV4-3,ASSQDLVGGRNGYT
TRBJ1-6,-,TRBV12-3/TRBV12-4,ASSPDSMSPLH
TRBJ2-3,-,TRBV5-1,ASSLDGQGASDTQY
TRBJ1-5,-,TRBV19,ASSNGGLGNQPQH
TRBJ1-4,-,TRBV27,ASSRDRRSTNEKLF
TRBJ2-7,-,TRBV3-1/TRBV3-2,ASSNPFPGGYEQY
TRBJ1-5,-,TRBV3-1/TRBV3-2,ASSRLLGGQPQH
TRBJ1-1,-,TRBV12-3/TRBV12-4,ASSRLRNTEAF
TRBJ2-7,-,TRBV5-1,ASSLVLAGTYEQY
TRBJ2-5,-,TRBV6-2/TRBV6-3,ASSYSASGETQY
TRBJ2-1,-,TRBV9,ASSGTSGRGGEQF
TRBJ2-5,-,TRBV4-3,ASSQQGTQY
TRBJ2-1,-,TRBV7-2,ASSLKTTVSSYNEQF
TRBJ1-2,-,TRBV7-8,ASSPQGQTNYGYT